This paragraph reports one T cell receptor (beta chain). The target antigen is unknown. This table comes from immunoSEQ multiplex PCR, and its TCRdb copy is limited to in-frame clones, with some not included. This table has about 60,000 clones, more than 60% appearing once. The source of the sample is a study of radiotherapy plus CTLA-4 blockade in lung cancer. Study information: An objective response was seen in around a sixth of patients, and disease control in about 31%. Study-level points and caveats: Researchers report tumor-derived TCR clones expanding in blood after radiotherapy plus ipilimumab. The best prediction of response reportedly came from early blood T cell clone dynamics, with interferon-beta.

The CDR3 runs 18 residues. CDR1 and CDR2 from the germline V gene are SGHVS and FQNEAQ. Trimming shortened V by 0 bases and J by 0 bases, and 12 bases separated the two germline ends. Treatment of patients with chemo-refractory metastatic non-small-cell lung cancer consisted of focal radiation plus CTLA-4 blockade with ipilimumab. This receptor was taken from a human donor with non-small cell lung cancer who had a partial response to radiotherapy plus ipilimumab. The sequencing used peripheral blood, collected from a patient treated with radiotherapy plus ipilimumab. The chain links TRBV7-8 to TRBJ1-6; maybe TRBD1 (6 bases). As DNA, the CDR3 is TGTGCCAGCAGCTTAGCGCTGGGGGCCAGCTCCTATAATTCACCCCTCCACTTT. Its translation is CASSLALGASSYNSPLHF.